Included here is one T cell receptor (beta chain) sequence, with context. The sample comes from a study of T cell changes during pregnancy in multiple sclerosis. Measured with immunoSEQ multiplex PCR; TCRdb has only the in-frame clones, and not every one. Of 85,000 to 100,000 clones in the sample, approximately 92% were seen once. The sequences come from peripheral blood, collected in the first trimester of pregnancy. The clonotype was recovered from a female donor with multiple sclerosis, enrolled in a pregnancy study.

CDR3 sequence: CASSSLTGELFF. The CDR3 DNA reads TGCGCCAGCAGTAGCCTCACCGGGGAGCTGTTTTTT. The chain carries TRBV5-1 and TRBJ2-2; D remains ambiguous. This CDR3 has 12 amino acids. The V gene lost 5 bases and the J gene lost 4 bases, with 6 bases spanning the gap. Germline values: CDR1 SGHRS, CDR2 YFSETQ.